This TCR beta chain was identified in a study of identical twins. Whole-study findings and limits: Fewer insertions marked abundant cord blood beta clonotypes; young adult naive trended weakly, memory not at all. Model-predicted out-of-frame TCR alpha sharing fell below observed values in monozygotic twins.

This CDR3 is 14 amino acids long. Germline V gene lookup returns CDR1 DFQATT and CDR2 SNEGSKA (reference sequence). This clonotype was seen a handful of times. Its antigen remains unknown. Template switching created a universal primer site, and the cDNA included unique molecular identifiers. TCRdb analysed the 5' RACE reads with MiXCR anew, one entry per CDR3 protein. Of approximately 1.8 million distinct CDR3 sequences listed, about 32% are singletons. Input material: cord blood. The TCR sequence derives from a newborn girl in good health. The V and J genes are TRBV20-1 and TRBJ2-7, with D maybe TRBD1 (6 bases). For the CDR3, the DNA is TGCAGCTGGACAGATTACAGTCCACCCTACGAGCAGTACTTC. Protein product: CSWTDYSPPYEQYF.